This T cell receptor beta chain was captured in a study of control samples from healthy donors and cancer patients. Profiling relied on immunoSEQ multiplex PCR, and the TCRdb table lists in-frame clones only, not all of them. The sample carries 110,000 to 150,000 clones, 75% to 95% recorded once. V lost 2 bases, J lost 4 bases, and 13 bases lay in between. Germline V gene lookup returns CDR1 SGHKS and CDR2 YYEKEE (reference sequence). The CDR3 sequence is 14 residues long. The V gene is TRBV5-5, the J gene TRBJ2-7, with a tentative D call TRBD1 (5 bases). Sequencing used blood. The sequence was collected from a man aged 18 to 35 in good health. The CDR3, as DNA: TGTGCCAGCAGCTTCGGGCAGGGAAGGTACGAGCAGTACTTC. Encoded protein: CASSFGQGRYEQYF.